The 25 T cell receptor beta chains in this list originate from one sample, sequenced in a study of T cells in localized non-small cell lung cancer. Sequencing used immunoSEQ multiplex PCR; TCRdb keeps in-frame clones, though not all of them. Of 11,000 or so clones detected, 29% appear once; the ten largest clones hold 5.2%. Sequenced here: lung tumor tissue, sampled before any cancer treatment. These receptor sequences come from a man aged 35-75 years with stage I lung adenocarcinoma.

This clone is classed as medium-sized. The rearrangement uses TRBV9 and TRBJ1-2; 8 nucleotides agree with TRBD1. CDR3 length: 14 residues. J gave up 0 bases and V 8 bases, and 6 bases lay outside the gene matches. Looked up from germline, CDR1 is SGDLS and CDR2 is YYNGEE. The CDR3 sequence: CARDKTGANYGYTF. The CDR3 DNA reads as TGTGCCAGGGACAAGACAGGGGCTAACTATGGCTACACCTTC.

The V call is TRBV29-1, the J call TRBJ2-4; D unresolved. The ends were cut back, 3 bases at V and 0 bases at J, with 6 bases in the middle. CDR3 length: 13 residues. The V gene's germline CDR1 is SQVTM and CDR2 ANQGSEA. The CDR3 here is CSVDEVAKNIQYF. For the CDR3, the DNA is TGCAGCGTTGACGAGGTAGCCAAAAACATTCAGTACTTC.

This clone was found a few times. The genes are TRBV11-3 and TRBJ1-1; maybe TRBD1 (5 bases). Germline lookup yields CDR1 SGHNT and CDR2 YENEEA. The CDR3 contains 15 residues. V was clipped by 7 bases and J by 0 bases, with 15 bases between them. The CDR3 reads CASTPQGLMNTEAFF. For the CDR3, the DNA is TGTGCCAGCACCCCCCAGGGACTCATGAACACTGAAGCTTTCTTT. Full variable domain (outside the CDR3, taken from reference TRBV11-3 and TRBJ1-1): EAGVVQSPRYKIIEKKQPVAFWCNPISGHNTLYWYLQNLGQGPELLIRYENEEAVDDSQLPKDRFSAERLKGVDSTLKIQPAELGDSAVYLCASTPQGLMNTEAFFGQGTRLTVV.

This clone was observed a handful of times. CDR3 in amino acids: CASRRGQDDLGQPQHF. In DNA, the CDR3 is TGTGCCAGCAGGCGGGGACAGGATGATCTTGGGCAGCCCCAGCATTTT. The J gene is TRBJ1-5, the V gene TRBV11-3, with 8 bases lining up with TRBD1. J gave up 7 bases and V 6 bases, and 14 bases lay outside the gene matches. The germline V gene has CDR1 SGHNT and CDR2 YENEEA. This CDR3 spans 16 amino acids.

This clone was counted only a few times. The CDR3 DNA is TGTGCCAGCAGTCATGACAGGGGCGGTTTTATAAACTATGGCTACACCTTC. It translates to CASSHDRGGFINYGYTF. The J gene is TRBJ1-2, the V gene TRBV28, with TRBD1 matching 8 bases. V trimming: 5 bases; J trimming: 2 bases; junction bases outside the gene matches: 13. There are 17 residues in the CDR3. Germline assignment: CDR1 MDHEN and CDR2 SYDVKM.

This clone was observed a few times. V usage is TRBV11-3 and J usage is TRBJ2-7; TRBD1 agrees at 11 bases. The germline CDR1 and CDR2 sequences are SGHNT and YENEEA. The CDR3 extends over 15 amino acids. V lost 7 bases and J lost 9; bases outside the gene matches: 14. Written as DNA, the CDR3 is TGTGCCAGCACCGTTGGGACAGGGGGATTACAAGCGCAGTACTTC. Translation: CASTVGTGGLQAQYF.

By proportion, this clone is medium-sized. At one of its ends the junction is not consistent with the germline gene, which may arise from a read error. This rearrangement joins TRBV11-3 to TRBJ2-3, with 7 bases identical to TRBD1. The CDR3 runs 14 residues. From germline, CDR1 is SGHNT and CDR2 YENEEA. The CDR3 here is CASSLEGARDTQYF. CDR3 nucleotides: TGTGCTAGCAGCTTAGAGGGGGCGAGAGATACGCAGTATTTT.

This clone has a handful of counts. This chain connects TRBV18 to TRBJ1-1; unclear D gene. V gave up 3 bases and J gave up 8 bases, with 13 bases separating them. The germline V gene has CDR1 KGHSH and CDR2 LQKENI. The CDR3 extends over 13 amino acids. Here the CDR3 reads CASSPEGWTEAFF. Written as DNA, the CDR3 is TGTGCCAGCTCACCGGAGGGTTGGACCGAAGCTTTCTTT.

This clone was counted between two and nine times. This chain uses TRBV9 with TRBJ2-1; D perhaps matches TRBD2 (5 bases). Germline CDR1 is SGDLS and CDR2 is YYNGEE. This CDR3 is 12 amino acids long. Trimming cost V 5 bases and J 7 bases, with 10 bases left between them. The CDR3 reads CASSETGNEQFF. CDR3 DNA sequence: TGTGCCAGCAGTGAAACGGGGAATGAGCAGTTCTTC.

V usage is TRBV19 and J usage is TRBJ2-1, with 7 bases that match TRBD1. Germline CDR1 is LNHDA and CDR2 is SQIVND (reference sequence). V lost 6 bases to trimming and J lost 2 bases; unmatched junction nucleotides: 7. This CDR3 has 15 amino acids. The CDR3, as DNA: TGTGCCAGTAGCTTACAGGGGTCCCCCTACAATGAGCAGTTCTTC. Translating it yields CASSLQGSPYNEQFF.

The V and J genes are TRBV30 and TRBJ2-3; D might be TRBD1 (5 bases). Per germline, CDR1 GTSNPN and CDR2 SVGIG (reference sequence). This CDR3 region has 12 residues. V was clipped by 5 bases and J by 4 bases, with 10 bases between them. CDR3 region: CAWAGMADTQYF. The CDR3 nucleotides read TGTGCCTGGGCAGGGATGGCAGATACGCAGTATTTT.

This clone has only a few counts. This chain links TRBV19 with TRBJ1-6; weak D call: TRBD1 (5 bases). This CDR3 is 15 amino acids long. Trimming left V 9 bases short and J 9 bases short, with 21 bases between. The germline V gene has CDR1 LNHDA and CDR2 SQIVND (reference sequence). This CDR3 reads CASSDRGLGSSPLHF. In DNA, the CDR3 is TGTGCCAGCTCTGACCGGGGCCTGGGGTCTTCACCCCTCCACTTT.

CDR3 nucleotides: TGTGCCAGCTCAGATCAGGGTCCCTCCTACAATGAGCAGTTCTTC. Encoded protein: CASSDQGPSYNEQFF. The chain couples TRBV18 to TRBJ2-1; the D gene is possibly TRBD1 (5 bases). The CDR3 sequence is 15 residues long. Trimming cost V 5 bases and J 0 bases, with 11 bases left between them. The germline CDR1 and CDR2 sequences are KGHSH and LQKENI. The full variable domain, in which reference TRBV18 and TRBJ2-1 provide the parts outside the CDR3, is NAGVMQNPRHLVRRRGQEARLRCSPMKGHSHVYWYRQLPEEGLKFMVYLQKENIIDESGMPKERFSAEFPKEGPSILRIQQVVRGDSAAYFCASSDQGPSYNEQFFGPGTRLTVL.

The V call is TRBV6-8, the J call TRBJ2-4; the D gene is possibly TRBD1 (5 bases). CDR1 is MNHGY and CDR2 is SAAAGT in the germline V gene. The V and J ends lost 4 bases and 10 bases respectively, with 11 bases between them. The CDR3 totals 12 residues. The CDR3 here is CASSLTQGIQYF. The DNA for the CDR3 is TGTGCCAGCAGTTTAACCCAGGGAATTCAGTACTTC.

Only one count was recorded for this clone. The chain is built from TRBV5-1 and TRBJ2-7; D is possibly TRBD1 or TRBD2 (6 bases each). The length of the CDR3 is 15 residues. With 2 bases removed from V and 5 bases from J, the gap between germline ends came to 17 bases. In germline, CDR1 is SGHRS, CDR2 YFSETQ. CDR3 nucleotides: TGCGCCAGCAGCTTCGGGGGCGGTTGGGGCGACGAGCAGTACTTC. It encodes CASSFGGGWGDEQYF.

The chain joins TRBV5-1 to TRBJ1-1; maybe TRBD1 (5 bases). Per germline, CDR1 SGHRS and CDR2 YFSETQ. The CDR3 length is 15 residues. V was cut by 1 base and J by 0 bases, with 10 bases left in between. The CDR3 DNA sequence: TGCGCCAGCAGCTTGTGGAGGGGAATGAACACTGAAGCTTTCTTT. It yields the protein CASSLWRGMNTEAFF.

This clone was seen more than once but under ten times. The rearrangement links TRBV9 to TRBJ1-1, with a possible D match to TRBD1 (5 bases). Between the trimmed V and J ends, which lost 0 bases and 5 bases, there was a span of 11 bases. The CDR3 totals 14 residues. Per the germline V gene, CDR1 is SGDLS and CDR2 is YYNGEE. The CDR3 is CASSVEPGRTEAFF. The CDR3 bases are TGTGCCAGCAGCGTAGAACCGGGGCGGACTGAAGCTTTCTTT.

The chain couples TRBV19 to TRBJ2-1; no clear D. Germline CDR1 is LNHDA and CDR2 is SQIVND (reference sequence). V was clipped by 3 bases and J by 8 bases, with 11 bases between them. The CDR3 sequence is 13 residues long. The CDR3 loop is CASSIPLGYEQFF. In nucleotides, the CDR3 is TGTGCCAGTAGTATCCCCCTAGGATATGAGCAGTTCTTC.

This clone showed up just a few times. This chain joins TRBV11-3 and TRBJ1-5, with unresolved D. Trimming cost V 4 bases and J 1 base, with 11 bases left between them. CDR1 is SGHNT, CDR2 YENEEA, per germline. The CDR3 spans 15 residues. DNA of the CDR3: TGTGCCAGCAGCTACACCCAAGGGAGCAATCAGCCCCAGCATTTT. It codes for CASSYTQGSNQPQHF.

The genes are TRBV9 and TRBJ2-1; D remains ambiguous. CDR3 length: 17 residues. Trimming took 0 bases from V and 0 from J, leaving 13 bases between them. The germline gives CDR1 SGDLS, CDR2 YYNGEE. CDR3 sequence reads: CASSVEIFVSSYNEQFF. The CDR3 DNA sequence: TGTGCCAGCAGCGTAGAAATTTTCGTCAGCTCCTACAATGAGCAGTTCTTC.

The chain links TRBV11-3 to TRBJ1-5; D is undetermined. This CDR3 spans 16 amino acids. The V gene lost 3 bases and the J gene lost 2 bases, with 14 bases spanning the gap. The germline gives CDR1 SGHNT, CDR2 YENEEA. CDR3 sequence: CASSLYGVGGNQPQHF. DNA for the CDR3: TGTGCCAGCAGCTTGTATGGGGTGGGAGGCAATCAGCCCCAGCATTTT.

This chain uses TRBV29-1 with TRBJ2-7; D gene uncertain. V lost 0 bases and J 1 base, leaving 7 bases between the germline ends. The CDR3 loop spans 13 amino acids. The germline V gene has CDR1 SQVTM and CDR2 ANQGSEA. CDR3 protein: CSVEDPGSYEQYF. The DNA of the CDR3 is TGCAGCGTTGAAGACCCAGGATCCTACGAGCAGTACTTC.

The CDR3 protein is CAWTLNEKLFF. The DNA of the CDR3 is TGTGCCTGGACGCTTAATGAAAAACTGTTTTTT. The rearrangement links TRBV30 to TRBJ1-4; D ambiguous. The CDR3 loop spans 11 amino acids. V was trimmed by 4 bases and J by 4 bases, leaving 4 bases between them. The germline CDR1 and CDR2 sequences are GTSNPN and SVGIG (reference sequence). Variable domain in full (rest from reference TRBV30 and TRBJ1-4): SQTIHQWPATLVQPVGSPLSLECTVEGTSNPNLYWYRQAAGRGLQLLFYSVGIGQISSEVPQNLSASRPQDRQFILSSKKLLLSDSGFYLCAWTLNEKLFFGSGTQLSVL.

The V gene is TRBV9, the J gene TRBJ1-2; 12 bases align to TRBD1. Looked up from germline, CDR1 is SGDLS and CDR2 is YYNGEE. The J segment lost 3 bases and the V segment lost 0 bases, leaving 3 bases of the junction unmatched. The CDR3 runs 16 residues. DNA for the CDR3: TGTGCCAGCAGCGTAGCTGGGACAGGGGGCGACTATGGCTACACCTTC. It encodes CASSVAGTGGDYGYTF.

The chain couples TRBV19 to TRBJ1-2; 8 nucleotides agree with TRBD1. CDR3 length: 14 amino acids. The trim removed 5 bases at V and 2 bases at J, leaving 4 bases unmatched. Germline CDR1 LNHDA, CDR2 SQIVND (reference sequence). The CDR3 DNA reads as TGTGCCAGTAGTCTCAGGGGGCGCAACTATGGCTACACCTTC. As protein: CASSLRGRNYGYTF.